This TCR beta chain is drawn from a study of blood T cell repertoires in COVID-19. Looking at the study overall: Donors in the United States, Italy and Spain gave samples during acute or convalescent COVID-19. Nucleic acid was either cDNA or gDNA, and it came from T cells, B-cell-depleted T cells, or PBMCs.

Authors' methods: Reference gene primer amplification in the assay estimated nucleated cell counts. The repertoire was sequenced with immunoSEQ multiplex PCR; TCRdb's copy has only in-frame clones and lacks some. V, J and clone size are taken as reported in that table, and D and trimming were inferred from the DNA itself. This sample carries 210,000 or so clones, 88% of them seen once, and the ten largest clones take more than 1.4%. CDR3 length: 15 amino acids. Germline CDR1 reads LGHNA; CDR2 reads YNFKEQ. Trimming removed 1 base at V and 2 bases at J, with 6 bases between. V usage is TRBV4-2 and J usage is TRBJ2-6; D uncertain. The TCR originated in a man between 18 and 29 years old with active or convalescent COVID-19. Specimen: peripheral blood. CDR3 amino acids: CASSQGAAGANVLTF. In DNA form, the CDR3 reads TGTGCCAGCAGCCAAGGGGCTGCTGGGGCCAACGTCCTGACTTTC.